Listed below are T cell receptor beta chains from one sample, sequenced in a study of OX40 agonist ivuxolimab in advanced cancers. Sequencing was performed with immunoSEQ multiplex PCR; in TCRdb, only in-frame clones are kept and a portion is missing. The sample carries roughly 90,000 clones, around 90% recorded once. The specimen was CD4+ or CD8+ T cells sorted from blood, collected in a trial of the OX40 agonist ivuxolimab. All receptors derive from an adult with an advanced solid tumor such as melanoma, head and neck, liver or kidney cancer. The CDR3 runs from the conserved cysteine through the conserved F or W. A D gene is named only where the DNA matches it firmly. A clone size is listed for some rows: how often the clone was seen (once, few, many), or a class if it is expanded.

abundance	d_gene	v_gene	j_gene	CDR3nt	CDR3aa
.	.	TRBV28	TRBJ1-1	TGTGCCAGCAGTTTGGACCAGGTGAACACTGAAGCTTTCTTT	CASSLDQVNTEAFF
.	.	TRBV19	TRBJ1-1	TGTGCCAGTAGTATGCACACTGAAGCTTTCTTT	CASSMHTEAFF
.	.	TRBV14	TRBJ1-4	TGTGCCAGCAGCCACCGCCCTAGGGCAGGGTGGGAAAAACTGTTTTTT	CASSHRPRAGWEKLFF
.	TRBD1	TRBV7-2	TRBJ2-1	TGTGCCAGCAGCTCCCGACAGGGGGCCCATAATGAGCAGTTCTTC	CASSSRQGAHNEQFF
.	TRBD1	TRBV7-2	TRBJ1-4	TGTGCCAGCAGAACAACAGGGGTGAAGAATGAAAAACTGTTTTTT	CASRTTGVKNEKLFF
.	TRBD1	TRBV5-4	TRBJ2-1	TGTGCCAGCAGCGGCGGGACAGGTTTGAATGAGCAGTTCTTC	CASSGGTGLNEQFF
few	TRBD1	TRBV7-2	TRBJ2-2	TGTGCCAGCAGCTTATTGTCGACAGGGCGGGCCGGGGAGCTGTTTTTT	CASSLLSTGRAGELFF
.	.	TRBV5-1	TRBJ2-5	TGCGCCAGCAGCTTCGCACAGGGAGGAGAGACCCAGTACTTC	CASSFAQGGETQYF
few	.	TRBV7-9	TRBJ2-5	TGTGCCAGCAGCTTGACAGTCCAAGAGACCCAGTACTTC	CASSLTVQETQYF
.	.	TRBV5-1	TRBJ2-5	TGCGCCAGCAGCCCCCGACTAGACGGGGAGACCCAGTACTTC	CASSPRLDGETQYF
.	TRBD2	TRBV10-3	TRBJ2-5	TGTGCCATCACGAGTAGCGGGGGGAAAGAGACCCAGTACTTC	CAITSSGGKETQYF
.	TRBD2	TRBV2	TRBJ2-7	TGTGCCAGCAGAGCGGGGGCCGCCTACGAGCAGTACTTC	CASRAGAAYEQYF
.	.	TRBV7-9	TRBJ2-1	TGTGCCAGCAGCTTAGACCGGGACGGCTGGGGCAATGAGCAGTTCTTC	CASSLDRDGWGNEQFF
.	.	TRBV6-4	TRBJ2-6	TGTGCCAGCAGTGAACGATGGATTTTCGGGACTGGGGCCAACGTCCTGACTTTC	CASSERWIFGTGANVLTF
.	.	TRBV7-8	TRBJ2-4	TGTGCCACTACCCAGAATCTATTAGCCAAAAACATTCAGTACTTC	CATTQNLLAKNIQYF
.	TRBD1	TRBV9	TRBJ2-3	TGTGCCAGCAGCGACAGGGGGCTCGGGGCAGATACGCAGTATTTT	CASSDRGLGADTQYF
.	.	TRBV5-1	TRBJ1-4	TGCGCCAGCAGCTTGGCCGGGGGGCCCAATGAAAAACTGTTTTTT	CASSLAGGPNEKLFF
.	.	TRBV7-6	TRBJ1-1	TGTGCCAGCAGCTTTGGAACTGAAGCTTTCTTT	CASSFGTEAFF
.	.	TRBV7-2	TRBJ1-5	TGTGCCAGCAGCTTAGCCGCGGCGCGGCCCCAGCATTTT	CASSLAAARPQHF
.	TRBD1	TRBV7-2	TRBJ2-2	TGTGCCAGCAGCCTGGACAGGGCAAACACCGGGGAGCTGTTTTTT	CASSLDRANTGELFF
few	.	TRBV6-6	TRBJ2-5	TGTGCCAGCACCTGGAGCCAAGAGACCCAGTACTTC	CASTWSQETQYF
once	.	TRBV19	TRBJ2-5	TGTGCCAGTAGTATGGAAGGTCTGGGGAGCGGCGAGACCCAGTACTTC	CASSMEGLGSGETQYF
.	TRBD1	TRBV7-9	TRBJ1-3	TGTGCCAGCAGCTTAAGGGGGACAGGGATTGGAAACACCATATATTTT	CASSLRGTGIGNTIYF
.	TRBD1	TRBV6-1	TRBJ1-5	TGTGCCAGCAGTGAACCCGGACAGGGGAATCAGCCCCAGCATTTT	CASSEPGQGNQPQHF
.	.	TRBV10-2	TRBJ2-1	TGCGCCAGCACCGCCTACAATGAGCAGTTCTTC	CASTAYNEQFF
.	.	TRBV5-1	TRBJ2-5	TGCGCCAGCAGCTTGGCCGGTGGGCAAGAGACCCAGTACTTC	CASSLAGGQETQYF
.	.	TRBV5-1	TRBJ2-7	TGCGCCAGCAGCTTGGACTACGAGCAGTACTTC	CASSLDYEQYF
.	.	TRBV10-3	TRBJ1-5	TGTGCCATCAGTGAACAGGGAGCAGGCAATCAGCCCCAGCATTTT	CAISEQGAGNQPQHF
.	TRBD2	TRBV30	TRBJ2-5	TGTGCCTGGAGCGGGGGGCAAGAGACCCAGTACTTC	CAWSGGQETQYF
.	.	TRBV11-2	TRBJ2-5	TGTGCCAGCAGCTTAGGGGGCTCAGCGGTGGCAAAGACCCAGTACTTC	CASSLGGSAVAKTQYF
.	.	TRBV6-5	TRBJ2-3	TGTGCCAGCAGTCCACAGGCCAGCACAGATACGCAGTATTTT	CASSPQASTDTQYF
.	.	TRBV7-8	TRBJ2-6	TGTGCCAGCAGCTTAGGGGCACCTGGGGCCAACGTCCTGACTTTC	CASSLGAPGANVLTF
.	.	TRBV6-5	TRBJ2-7	TGTGCCAGCAGTCCAAGCGCGGGGATAAGCCACTTC	CASSPSAGISHF
.	.	TRBV2	TRBJ1-2	TGTGCCAGCAGTGAAAGGTCCAACTATGGCTACACCTTC	CASSERSNYGYTF
.	TRBD2	TRBV7-2	TRBJ2-5	TGTGCCAGCAGCTCCATCGGCCAGCGGGGGGGCCGTCAGACCCAGTACTTC	CASSSIGQRGGRQTQYF
.	.	TRBV5-1	TRBJ2-5	TGCGCCAGCAGCTTAGAGGGATGGGGAGAGACCCAGTACTTC	CASSLEGWGETQYF
.	.	TRBV28	TRBJ2-7	TGTGCCAGCACGGGGGCCTACGAGCAGTACTTC	CASTGAYEQYF
.	.	TRBV28	TRBJ1-4	TGTGCCAGCAGTTTTGAGTCGGCAGGGGCTAGGGAAAAACTGTTTTTT	CASSFESAGAREKLFF
.	TRBD1	TRBV7-2	TRBJ1-2	TGTGCCAGCAGCTTAAGTTACCAGGGGGTTGTCGGCTACACCTTC	CASSLSYQGVVGYTF
.	TRBD1	TRBV30	TRBJ1-3	TGTGCCTGGAGGGGGGACAGGTCTGGAAACACCATATATTTT	CAWRGDRSGNTIYF
once	.	TRBV7-6	TRBJ2-7	TGTGCCAGCAGCTTAGACCCTATACCCTTTGGGGAGCAGTACTTC	CASSLDPIPFGEQYF
.	TRBD1	TRBV2	TRBJ1-5	TGTGCCAGCAGTGAAGGGGACAGGAGGCAGCCCCAGCATTTT	CASSEGDRRQPQHF
.	TRBD2	TRBV7-9	TRBJ2-3	TGTGCCAGCAGCCCGGGGGGAAGGGGACGTTCAGATACGCAGTATTTT	CASSPGGRGRSDTQYF
.	.	TRBV28	TRBJ1-3	TGTGCCAGCCGCCCGGCTTCGGGGGGAAACACCATATATTTT	CASRPASGGNTIYF
.	TRBD1	TRBV19	TRBJ1-4	TGTGCCAGTAGTTCGACAGGGGGCTCAACTAATGAAAAACTGTTTTTT	CASSSTGGSTNEKLFF
.	.	TRBV28	TRBJ2-7	TGTGCCAGCACCACGACACCGGCCCCTCAGGGATACGAGCAGTACTTC	CASTTTPAPQGYEQYF